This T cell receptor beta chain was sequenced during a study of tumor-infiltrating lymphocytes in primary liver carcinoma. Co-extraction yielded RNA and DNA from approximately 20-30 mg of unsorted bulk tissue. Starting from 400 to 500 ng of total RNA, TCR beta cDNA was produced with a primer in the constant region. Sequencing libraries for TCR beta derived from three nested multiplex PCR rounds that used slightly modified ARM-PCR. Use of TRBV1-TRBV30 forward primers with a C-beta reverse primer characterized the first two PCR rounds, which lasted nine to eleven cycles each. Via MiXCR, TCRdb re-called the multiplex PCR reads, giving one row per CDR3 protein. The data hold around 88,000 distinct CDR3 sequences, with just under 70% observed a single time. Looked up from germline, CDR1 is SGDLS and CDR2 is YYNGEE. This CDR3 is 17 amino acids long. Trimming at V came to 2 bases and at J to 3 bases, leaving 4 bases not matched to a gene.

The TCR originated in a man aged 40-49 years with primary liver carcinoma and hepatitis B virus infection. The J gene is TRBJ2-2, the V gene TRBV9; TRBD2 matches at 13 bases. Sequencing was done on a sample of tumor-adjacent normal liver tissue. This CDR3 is CASSVGLAGVHTGELFF. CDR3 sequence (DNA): TGTGCCAGCAGCGTTGGACTAGCGGGAGTTCACACCGGGGAGCTGTTTTTT.